One and the same sample provided the 22 T cell receptor beta chains below, sequenced in a study of T-cell memory formation after mild COVID-19. TCRdb ran MiXCR on the 5' RACE reads and lists one entry per CDR3 protein. The data show approximately 150,000 distinct CDR3 sequences, 13% to 15% seen once. The sequencing input was PBMCs or a T cell subset sorted from them (not recorded which). Source of these receptors: an adult woman who had mild COVID-19 (a few samples of this study predate the infection). Cell type and time point are not known.

This clonotype has only a few counts. J is TRBJ2-1 and V is TRBV12-3 or TRBV12-4, with 7 bases matching TRBD1. V was pared by 6 bases and J by 6 bases, with 5 bases of the junction left unmatched. This CDR3 comprises 13 residues. CDR3 protein: CASRARDSNEQFF. The CDR3 DNA reads TGTGCCAGCAGAGCTCGGGACAGCAATGAGCAGTTCTTC.

The chain carries TRBV4-1 and TRBJ1-1; TRBD1 matches at 8 bases. Per germline, CDR1 MGHRA and CDR2 YSYEKL. The CDR3 consists of 16 residues. V was clipped by 0 bases and J by 3 bases; unmatched bases: 6. CDR3 DNA: TGCGCCAGCAGCCAAGATGGCAGGGGGCCGGACACTGAAGCTTTCTTT. It encodes CASSQDGRGPDTEAFF.

This clonotype was seen more than once but under ten times. The rearrangement links TRBV27 to TRBJ2-7; tentative D call: TRBD2 (5 bases). Trimming shortened V by 5 bases and J by 3 bases, and 11 bases separated the two germline ends. Germline CDR1 MNHEY, CDR2 SMNVEV (reference sequence). The CDR3 is 13 residues long. In DNA form, the CDR3 reads TGTGCCAGCAGTGAAGGGAGTGTCTACGAGCAGTACTTC. This gives the protein CASSEGSVYEQYF.

This clonotype was observed a handful of times. The chain recombines TRBV5-1 with TRBJ1-5, with D unclear. The ends were cut back, 0 bases at V and 4 bases at J, with 8 bases in the middle. The germline V gene has CDR1 SGHRS and CDR2 YFSETQ. The CDR3 sequence is 14 residues long. In nucleotides, the CDR3 is TGCGCCAGCAGCTTGGACGGGCTTAATCAGCCCCAGCATTTT. Encoded protein: CASSLDGLNQPQHF.

The chain is built from TRBV20-1 and TRBJ2-5; D not resolved. The CDR3 contains 13 residues. Trimming removed 4 bases at V and 1 base at J, with 10 bases between. Per germline, CDR1 DFQATT and CDR2 SNEGSKA (reference sequence). The CDR3, as DNA: TGCAGTGCTATTTGGACGTTCCAAGAGACCCAGTACTTC. Protein sequence: CSAIWTFQETQYF.

The V and J genes are TRBV2 and TRBJ2-3; 11 bases match TRBD2. The CDR3 is 17 amino acids. The V gene's germline CDR1 is SNHLY and CDR2 FYNNEI. V was pared by 8 bases and J by 2 bases, with 12 bases of the junction left unmatched. For the CDR3, the DNA is TGTGCCAGCGGGGGGCCCACTAGCGGGGGCCCCACAGATACGCAGTATTTT. It translates to CASGGPTSGGPTDTQYF.

This clonotype has only a few counts. CDR3 in amino acids: CASLSSPTDTQYF. The DNA of the CDR3 is TGTGCCAGCCTCTCCAGTCCTACAGATACGCAGTATTTT. The V and J genes are TRBV12-3 or TRBV12-4 and TRBJ2-3; D gene unclear. CDR3 length: 13 amino acids. V was cut by 8 bases and J by 3 bases, with 12 bases left in between.

V and J are TRBV4-1 and TRBJ1-4; 7 bases map to TRBD1. The J segment lost 2 bases and the V segment lost 4 bases, leaving 22 bases of the junction unmatched. The CDR3 runs 21 residues. Germline values: CDR1 MGHRA, CDR2 YSYEKL. The CDR3 sequence is CASSPLGLRQGRGRTNEKLFF. CDR3 DNA sequence: TGCGCCAGCAGCCCGTTGGGTCTAAGACAGGGACGAGGACGCACTAATGAAAAACTGTTTTTT.

This sequence joins TRBV7-9 and TRBJ2-3; 13 bases map to TRBD2. The J segment lost 2 bases and the V segment lost 4 bases, leaving 3 bases of the junction unmatched. There are 16 residues in the CDR3. CDR1 and CDR2 from the germline V gene are SEHNR and FQNEAQ (reference sequence). The CDR3 nucleotides are TGTGCCAGCAGCTGGACTAGCGGGGGCCTCACAGATACGCAGTATTTT. The encoded protein is CASSWTSGGLTDTQYF.

This clonotype was detected a few times. CDR3 in amino acids: CASRAPPGTGISNQPQHF. In nucleotides, the CDR3 is TGTGCCAGCAGAGCACCACCCGGGACAGGGATTAGCAATCAGCCCCAGCATTTT. The chain is built from TRBV12-3 or TRBV12-4 and TRBJ1-5, with 9 bases that match TRBD1. The CDR3 is 18 residues long. Trimming took 6 bases from V and 0 from J; bases not matched to a gene: 12.

Ten or more counts support this clonotype. V gene TRBV3-1 combines with J gene TRBJ2-4; tentatively, D is TRBD2 (6 bases). Trimming removed 1 base from V and 16 bases from J, with 17 bases in between. The CDR3 contains 13 residues. Germline loops: CDR1 LGHDT, CDR2 YNNKEL (reference sequence). The CDR3 here is CASSQGFDGDFYF. As DNA, the CDR3 is TGTGCCAGCAGCCAAGGGTTCGACGGGGACTTCTACTTC.

This clonotype has only a few counts. The J gene is TRBJ1-1, the V gene TRBV7-6; unclear D gene. V was trimmed by 0 bases and J by 1 base, leaving 3 bases between them. The CDR3 sequence is 13 residues long. CDR1 is SGHVS and CDR2 is FNYEAQ in the germline V gene. The chain's CDR3 is CASSLAPNTEAFF. For the CDR3, the DNA is TGTGCCAGCAGCTTAGCCCCGAACACTGAAGCTTTCTTT.

This chain uses TRBV6-5 with TRBJ2-7, with 12 bases aligning to TRBD2. The length of the CDR3 is 22 residues. Trimming at V came to 0 bases and at J to 0 bases, leaving 18 bases not matched to a gene. CDR1 and CDR2 from the germline V gene are MNHEY and SVGAGI. In DNA, the CDR3 is TGTGCCAGCAGTTACTCGCCTCTTGGACTAGCGGGATGGGTTAGGAGCTCCTACGAGCAGTACTTC. Amino acid sequence: CASSYSPLGLAGWVRSSYEQYF.

This sequence joins TRBV29-1 and TRBJ2-1, with D perhaps matching TRBD1 (6 bases). Trimming took 8 bases from V and 0 from J, leaving 14 bases between them. The CDR3 has 14 amino acids. Per the germline V gene, CDR1 is SQVTM and CDR2 is ANQGSEA. CDR3 loop: CSSSQGNSYNEQFF. The CDR3, as DNA: TGCAGCTCCAGTCAGGGGAACTCCTACAATGAGCAGTTCTTC.

The DNA for the CDR3 is TGTGCCAGCAGCCAAGATCTGAGAGGCTATGGCTACACCTTC. It specifies CASSQDLRGYGYTF. This chain links TRBV3-1 with TRBJ1-2, with D unresolved. With 0 bases removed from V and 4 bases from J, the gap between germline ends came to 9 bases. Germline V gene sequence: CDR1 LGHDT, CDR2 YNNKEL (reference sequence). The CDR3 spans 14 residues.

This clonotype has only a few counts. The chain recombines TRBV15 with TRBJ2-7; the D is unclear. CDR1 LNHNV and CDR2 YYDKDF come from the germline V gene (reference sequence). The V end was cut by 0 bases, the J end by 2 bases, with 11 bases between. The CDR3 consists of 15 residues. The CDR3: CATSRDSNGAYEQYF. As DNA, the CDR3 is TGTGCCACCAGCAGAGATTCTAACGGAGCCTACGAGCAGTACTTC.

This clonotype was detected only a few times. Germline is not matched at one junction end, which may reflect a read error. V is TRBV15 and J is TRBJ2-5; D uncertain. Germline loops: CDR1 LNHNV, CDR2 YYDKDF (reference sequence). This CDR3 comprises 13 residues. In nucleotides, the CDR3 is TGTGCCACCAGCGGAGAGGACCAAGAGACCCAGTACTTC. Translating it yields CATSGEDQETQYF.

This clonotype occurred a few times. The chain joins TRBV5-1 to TRBJ2-1; 10 bases match TRBD2. The J segment lost 9 bases and the V segment lost 4 bases, leaving 10 bases of the junction unmatched. CDR3 length equals 15 residues. Germline CDR1 SGHRS, CDR2 YFSETQ. CDR3 coding DNA: TGCGCCAGCAGCAGGGGGACTAGCGCCACAATTGAGCAGTTCTTC. This encodes CASSRGTSATIEQFF.

This clonotype appeared a few times. CDR3 sequence (DNA): TGTGCCAGCAGTTTAGCGGGACACTTGGGACATGAGCAGTTCTTC. Encoded protein: CASSLAGHLGHEQFF. V and J are TRBV12-3 or TRBV12-4 and TRBJ2-1, with a tentative D call TRBD1 (6 bases). V lost 0 bases to trimming and J lost 8 bases, with 14 bases between them. The CDR3 is made up of 15 amino acids.

The CDR3 is CASSLEQGWSYNSPLHF. The CDR3 DNA is TGTGCCAGCAGTTTGGAACAGGGATGGTCCTATAATTCACCCCTCCACTTT. The rearrangement links TRBV12-3 or TRBV12-4 to TRBJ1-6; a possible D gene is TRBD1 (6 bases). V lost 3 bases and J lost 1, with 13 bases in between. The CDR3 loop spans 17 amino acids.

This clonotype showed up just a few times. V gene TRBV15 combines with J gene TRBJ2-6; D gene uncertain. The CDR3 totals 19 residues. The V gene lost 3 bases and the J gene lost 0 bases, with 18 bases spanning the gap. Germline CDR1 LNHNV, CDR2 YYDKDF (reference sequence). The DNA of the CDR3 is TGTGCCACCAGCAGTCCCGGCGGACGGGCGTTCTCTGGGGCCAACGTCCTGACTTTC. This translates into CATSSPGGRAFSGANVLTF.

The sample holds one count of this clonotype. The rearrangement links TRBV2 to TRBJ2-7; D is uncertain. CDR3 length: 13 residues. The germline V gene encodes CDR1 SNHLY and CDR2 FYNNEI. V lost 9 bases and J 2 bases, leaving 14 bases between the germline ends. The CDR3 loop reads CARKVQFTYEQYF. The CDR3 DNA reads TGTGCCAGAAAGGTTCAGTTTACCTACGAGCAGTACTTC.